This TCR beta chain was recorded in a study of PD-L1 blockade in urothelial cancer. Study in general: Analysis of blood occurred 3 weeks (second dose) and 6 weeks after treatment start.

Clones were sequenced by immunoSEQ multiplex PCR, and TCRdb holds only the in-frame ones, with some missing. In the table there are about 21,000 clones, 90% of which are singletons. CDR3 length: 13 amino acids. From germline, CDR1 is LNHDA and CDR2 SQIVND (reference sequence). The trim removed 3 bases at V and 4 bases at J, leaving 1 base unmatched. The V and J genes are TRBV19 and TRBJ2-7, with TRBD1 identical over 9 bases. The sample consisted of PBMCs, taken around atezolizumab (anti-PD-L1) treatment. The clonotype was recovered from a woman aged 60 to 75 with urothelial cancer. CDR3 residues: CASSMTGGYEQYF. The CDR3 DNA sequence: TGTGCCAGTAGTATGACAGGGGGGTACGAGCAGTACTTC.